The 27 T cell receptor beta chains presented below share a single source sample, sequenced in a study of blood T cell repertoires in COVID-19. Profiling relied on immunoSEQ multiplex PCR, and the TCRdb table lists in-frame clones only, not all of them. Among about half a million clones listed, around nine tenths were seen once. The sample taken for sequencing was PBMCs or T cells enriched from blood (not recorded which). The receptors were gathered from an older woman who had recovered from COVID-19.

The chain recombines TRBV5-1 with TRBJ2-7, with 7 positions matching TRBD2. V was clipped by 3 bases and J by 2 bases; unmatched bases: 11. The germline V gene encodes CDR1 SGHRS and CDR2 YFSETQ. This CDR3 is 16 amino acids long. The CDR3: CASSWSAGELPYEQYF. The CDR3 DNA is TGCGCCAGCAGCTGGAGTGCGGGGGAGCTCCCCTACGAGCAGTACTTC.

This clone was seen a single time. V and J are TRBV3-1 (or the pseudogene TRBV3-2) and TRBJ2-7; TRBD2 aligns across 8 bases. This CDR3 comprises 16 residues. Germline CDR1 is LGHDT and CDR2 is YNNKEL (reference sequence). With 1 base clipped from V and 2 bases from J, the junction kept 7 bases outside the gene matches. The CDR3 DNA is TGTGCCAGCAGCCAAGGTCCCGCGGGGGGTACCTACGAGCAGTACTTC. Translating it yields CASSQGPAGGTYEQYF.

This chain joins TRBV6-6 and TRBJ2-5; a possible D gene is TRBD1 (6 bases). The V gene lost 5 bases and the J gene lost 2 bases, with 12 bases spanning the gap. The CDR3 is made up of 14 amino acids. Germline V gene lookup returns CDR1 MNHNY and CDR2 SVGAGI (reference sequence). The CDR3 DNA is TGTGCCAGCAGTCTTCGGACAGCACAAGAGACCCAGTACTTC. Encoded protein: CASSLRTAQETQYF.

As regards this clone: This sample includes further DNA sequences coding for the same CDR3. The genes are TRBV7-8 and TRBJ1-5, with D tentatively TRBD1 (5 bases). The CDR3 totals 14 residues. CDR1 and CDR2 (germline): SGHVS, FQNEAQ. Trimming removed 2 bases at V and 2 bases at J, with 7 bases between. The CDR3 region has the DNA TGTGCCAGCAGCTTATCGGGGGGCAATCAGCCCCAGCATTTT. This translates into CASSLSGGNQPQHF. Filled out from reference TRBV7-8 and TRBJ1-5, the complete variable domain reads GAGVSQSPRYKVAKRGQDVALRCDPISGHVSLFWYQQALGQGPEFLTYFQNEAQLDKSGLPSDRFFAERPEGSVSTLKIQRTQQEDSAVYLCASSLSGGNQPQHFGDGTRLSIL.

The rearrangement links TRBV7-6 to TRBJ2-7; 10 bases line up with TRBD2. V dropped 5 bases and J dropped 2; count of bases not matched to a gene: 6. This CDR3 has 15 amino acids. CDR1 is SGHVS and CDR2 is FNYEAQ in the germline V gene. CDR3 in amino acids: CASSQASGGTYEQYF. CDR3 DNA: TGTGCCAGCAGCCAGGCTAGCGGGGGTACCTACGAGCAGTACTTC.

V is TRBV5-1 and J is TRBJ2-5; 9 bases line up with TRBD1. Germline CDR1 SGHRS, CDR2 YFSETQ. J gave up 3 bases and V 0 bases, and 6 bases lay outside the gene matches. This CDR3 region has 16 residues. CDR3 sequence reads: CASSLDGTGREETQYF. The CDR3, as DNA: TGCGCCAGCAGCTTGGATGGGACAGGGAGGGAAGAGACCCAGTACTTC.

CDR3 DNA: TGCGCCAGCAGCTCGAGGACAGGGGACACCGGGGAGCTGTTTTTT. Encoded protein: CASSSRTGDTGELFF. The V gene is TRBV5-1, the J gene TRBJ2-2; 9 bases align to TRBD1. This CDR3 is 15 amino acids long. The V segment lost 3 bases and the J segment 3 bases; nucleotides outside the gene matches: 3. Germline CDR1 SGHRS, CDR2 YFSETQ. Filled out from reference TRBV5-1 and TRBJ2-2, the complete variable domain reads KAGVTQTPRYLIKTRGQQVTLSCSPISGHRSVSWYQQTPGQGLQFLFEYFSETQRNKGNFPGRFSGRQFSNSRSEMNVSTLELGDSALYLCASSSRTGDTGELFFGEGSRLTVL.

This clone was recorded once. V usage is TRBV27 and J usage is TRBJ1-5; 9 bases agree with TRBD1. The CDR3 has 13 residues. The V gene's germline CDR1 is MNHEY and CDR2 SMNVEV (reference sequence). V trimming: 6 bases; J trimming: 7 bases; junction bases outside the gene matches: 4. The CDR3 sequence is CASRGTGRQPQHF. CDR3 bases: TGTGCCAGCAGGGGGACAGGGCGGCAGCCCCAGCATTTT.

The chain recombines TRBV11-2 with TRBJ2-5, with D possibly matching TRBD1 (6 bases). V was pared by 2 bases and J by 3 bases, with 7 bases between. The germline V gene has CDR1 SGHAT and CDR2 FQNNGV. This CDR3 spans 13 amino acids. This CDR3 reads CASSLNREETQYF. In DNA form, the CDR3 reads TGTGCCAGCAGCTTAAACAGGGAAGAGACCCAGTACTTC.

V and J are TRBV27 and TRBJ1-2; 8 bases align to TRBD1. The CDR3 consists of 14 residues. V trimming: 4 bases; J trimming: 4 bases; junction bases outside the gene matches: 5. From germline, CDR1 is MNHEY and CDR2 SMNVEV (reference sequence). CDR3 DNA sequence: TGTGCCAGCAGTTCGACAGGGGCTGGCTATGGCTACACCTTC. It translates to CASSSTGAGYGYTF.

The V and J genes are TRBV6-4 and TRBJ2-1; the match to TRBD1 covers 9 bases. CDR1 and CDR2 (germline): MRHNA, SNTAGT. This CDR3 is 16 amino acids long. The ends lost 4 bases at V and 5 bases at J; junction bases unmatched: 9. CDR3 sequence (DNA): TGTGCCAGCAGTGGACGGGGGACAGGGCCACACAATGAGCAGTTCTTC. Amino acid sequence: CASSGRGTGPHNEQFF.

J is TRBJ2-7 and V is TRBV2; 7 bases align to TRBD2. J gave up 5 bases and V 6 bases, and 7 bases lay outside the gene matches. This CDR3 is built from 13 residues. CDR1 and CDR2 (germline): SNHLY, FYNNEI. CDR3 loop: CASRPDGGNEQYF. In DNA form, the CDR3 reads TGTGCCAGCAGACCCGACGGGGGGAACGAGCAGTACTTC.

This clone was picked up one time. The chain recombines TRBV5-1 with TRBJ2-2; 8 bases are a match to TRBD1. The germline CDR1 and CDR2 sequences are SGHRS and YFSETQ. The length of the CDR3 is 16 residues. V trimming: 2 bases; J trimming: 7 bases; junction bases outside the gene matches: 10. CDR3 coding DNA: TGCGCCAGCAGCTTCAGTATGCAGGGGGCAGTCGGGGAGCTGTTTTTT. It specifies CASSFSMQGAVGELFF.

The chain uses TRBV4-2 and TRBJ2-4; 10 nucleotides line up with TRBD1. There are 16 residues in the CDR3. Germline assignment: CDR1 LGHNA and CDR2 YNFKEQ. V shed 1 base, J shed 3 bases, and the junction held 3 bases outside the gene matches. Written as DNA, the CDR3 is TGTGCCAGCAGCCAAGTTGGGACAGGGGACAAAAACATTCAGTACTTC. Its translation is CASSQVGTGDKNIQYF.

This chain joins TRBV3-1 (or the pseudogene TRBV3-2) and TRBJ2-7; D possibly corresponds to TRBD1 (5 bases). This CDR3 contains 13 residues. Per germline, CDR1 LGHDT and CDR2 YNNKEL (reference sequence). V was cut by 1 base and J by 5 bases, with 9 bases left in between. The CDR3 DNA reads TGTGCCAGCAGCCAAGGGTCAGGGCACGAGCAGTACGTC. Translation: CASSQGSGHEQYV.

The chain is built from TRBV28 and TRBJ1-4, with D possibly TRBD1 on 6 matching bases. V was shortened by 5 bases and J by 1 base, with 8 bases between the two germline ends. The CDR3 totals 14 residues. Germline V lookup: CDR1 MDHEN, CDR2 SYDVKM. The CDR3 sequence: CASSIRGTNEKLFF. CDR3 DNA sequence: TGTGCCAGCAGTATCAGGGGAACTAATGAAAAACTGTTTTTT.

The chain uses TRBV4-1 and TRBJ2-7; the match to TRBD1 covers 9 bases. Germline CDR1 MGHRA, CDR2 YSYEKL. V lost 4 bases to trimming and J lost 3 bases; unmatched junction nucleotides: 7. The CDR3 totals 15 residues. CDR3: CASSPTGDRVYEQYF. The CDR3 nucleotides read TGCGCCAGCAGCCCCACCGGGGACAGGGTCTACGAGCAGTACTTC.

The V gene is TRBV19, the J gene TRBJ2-3; 12 nucleotides align to TRBD1. CDR3 size: 14 residues. Germline V lookup: CDR1 LNHDA, CDR2 SQIVND (reference sequence). Germline trimming cut 10 bases from V and 4 bases from J; bases unmatched to any gene: 6. This chain's CDR3 is CATGTGGRADTQYF. The DNA of the CDR3 is TGTGCCACCGGGACAGGGGGCCGGGCAGATACGCAGTATTTT.

The rearrangement joins TRBV25-1 to TRBJ2-4; D is possibly TRBD2 (7 bases). Germline CDR1 reads MGHDK; CDR2 reads SYGVNS. CDR3 length: 13 amino acids. V dropped 4 bases and J dropped 7 bases, with 11 bases sitting between them. The CDR3: CASSGGGANIQYF. CDR3 coding DNA: TGTGCCAGCAGTGGAGGGGGGGCCAACATTCAGTACTTC.

CDR3 bases: TGTGCCAGCAGCTTAGTGTCTAGCCGGAGGAACTACGAGCAGTACGTC. Translation gives CASSLVSSRRNYEQYV. This chain links TRBV7-6 with TRBJ2-7, with TRBD2 as a possible D gene (5 bases). The CDR3 runs 16 residues. The V and J ends lost 1 base and 3 bases respectively, with 16 bases between them. CDR1 and CDR2 (germline): SGHVS, FNYEAQ.

This chain links TRBV7-9 with TRBJ1-2, with 7 bases aligning to TRBD1. Per the germline V gene, CDR1 is SEHNR and CDR2 is FQNEAQ (reference sequence). The trim removed 1 base at V and 5 bases at J, leaving 13 bases unmatched. This CDR3 comprises 17 residues. The CDR3 region is CASSLVINPGQSYGYTF. The DNA for the CDR3 is TGTGCCAGCAGCTTAGTAATAAACCCGGGACAGTCTTATGGCTACACCTTC.

V usage is TRBV20-1 and J usage is TRBJ1-5; D is undetermined. The CDR3 runs 13 residues. CDR1 and CDR2 (germline): DFQATT, SNEGSKA (reference sequence). Trimming cost V 3 bases and J 1 base, with 7 bases left between them. The CDR3 protein is CSASYGSNQPQHF. CDR3 nucleotide sequence: TGCAGTGCTAGTTACGGGAGCAATCAGCCCCAGCATTTT.

The rearrangement joins TRBV9 to TRBJ2-1; TRBD2 agrees at 10 bases. This CDR3 has 16 residues. After removal of 0 bases from V and 2 bases from J, the junction contained 2 bases not matched to a gene. Germline loops: CDR1 SGDLS, CDR2 YYNGEE. The CDR3 sequence is CASSVVSGGAYNEQFF. The CDR3 DNA reads as TGTGCCAGCAGCGTAGTAAGCGGGGGGGCCTACAATGAGCAGTTCTTC.

This rearrangement joins TRBV19 to TRBJ2-1, with a tentative D call TRBD1 (6 bases). Trimming left V 3 bases short and J 5 bases short, with 17 bases between. The CDR3 contains 16 residues. Germline V lookup: CDR1 LNHDA, CDR2 SQIVND (reference sequence). The CDR3 nucleotides are TGTGCCAGTAGTATGTTGGGGCAGGGACAAGACAATGAGCAGTTCTTC. It encodes CASSMLGQGQDNEQFF.

The genes are TRBV2 and TRBJ1-4, with 12 bases lining up with TRBD1. V trimming: 3 bases; J trimming: 8 bases; junction bases outside the gene matches: 4. Germline-derived CDR1 and CDR2 are SNHLY and FYNNEI. This CDR3 spans 15 amino acids. The CDR3 sequence is CASSEGDRGREKLFF. CDR3 coding DNA: TGTGCCAGCAGTGAGGGGGACAGGGGGCGAGAAAAACTGTTTTTT.

The V call is TRBV10-1, the J call TRBJ2-1; TRBD2 matches at 7 bases. The germline gives CDR1 WNHNN, CDR2 SYGVQD (reference sequence). Trimming removed 1 base from V and 2 bases from J; junction bases left unmatched: 5. CDR3 length: 16 residues. CDR3 DNA: TGCGCCAGCAGTGAGTACCGAGCGGGGCCCTACAATGAGCAGTTCTTC. This encodes CASSEYRAGPYNEQFF.

This rearrangement joins TRBV5-1 to TRBJ1-2, with D perhaps TRBD1 (6 bases). CDR3 length equals 15 residues. CDR1 SGHRS and CDR2 YFSETQ come from the germline V gene. Trimming shortened V by 2 bases and J by 5 bases, and 16 bases separated the two germline ends. CDR3: CASSFLGKGVYGYTF. The CDR3 coding sequence is TGCGCCAGCAGCTTCCTGGGGAAGGGGGTTTATGGCTACACCTTC. The entire variable domain, with the rest obtained from reference TRBV5-1 and TRBJ1-2, is as follows: KAGVTQTPRYLIKTRGQQVTLSCSPISGHRSVSWYQQTPGQGLQFLFEYFSETQRNKGNFPGRFSGRQFSNSRSEMNVSTLELGDSALYLCASSFLGKGVYGYTFGSGTRLTVV.